The rows below give T cell receptor beta chains drawn from one sample of a study of blood T cell repertoires in COVID-19. Some clones are missing from TCRdb's copy, which holds only in-frame ones; the method was immunoSEQ multiplex PCR. The table records about 190,000 clones, 80% to 90% of them present only once. Sample: peripheral blood. The source is a man under 40 with acute or convalescent COVID-19. CDR3s include the opening cysteine and the closing phenylalanine or tryptophan. The D gene is left open where the match is weak. A row's size may be missing; if present it is once, few, many or a size class.

CDR3nt	CDR3aa	v_gene	j_gene	abundance	d_gene
TGTGCCAGCAGCCTGGGCTCTGAGCAGTTCTTC	CASSLGSEQFF	TRBV2	TRBJ2-1	-	-
TGTGCCAGCTCCCCCAGGCAGGTCGGGGTTCTTGAAGCTTTCTTT	CASSPRQVGVLEAFF	TRBV18	TRBJ1-1	-	-
TGTGCCAGCAGCTTAACCGGGACAGCGTCTAATTCACCCCTCCACTTT	CASSLTGTASNSPLHF	TRBV7-3	TRBJ1-6	few	TRBD1
TGCGCCAGCAGCTCTGACAGCTTTTCACCCCTCCACTTT	CASSSDSFSPLHF	TRBV5-1	TRBJ1-6	-	-
TGTGCCAGCAGCCCGGGACTAGCGGGAGGTCGTAATGAGCAGTTCTTC	CASSPGLAGGRNEQFF	TRBV9	TRBJ2-1	-	TRBD2
TGCGCCAGCAGCACCGGACAGGGGTTCACCGGGGAGCTGTTTTTT	CASSTGQGFTGELFF	TRBV5-1	TRBJ2-2	-	TRBD1
TGTGCCAGCAGTTCCAGGACAGGGGTAGGTTCACCCCTCCACTTT	CASSSRTGVGSPLHF	TRBV28	TRBJ1-6	-	TRBD1
TGTGCCACCAGCAGAGATGGGGGGACAGGGCGATCTGGAAACACCATATATTTT	CATSRDGGTGRSGNTIYF	TRBV15	TRBJ1-3	-	TRBD1
TGTGCCAGCAGCCAAGGAGGGTACTCTGGGGCCAACGTCCTGACTTTC	CASSQGGYSGANVLTF	TRBV14	TRBJ2-6	once	-
TGTGCCAGCTCACCACCCAGACTAGCGGGGATCACAGATACGCAGTATTTT	CASSPPRLAGITDTQYF	TRBV18	TRBJ2-3	-	TRBD2
TGTGCCAGCAGCAGAACAGGGGGCGCCGCCTACAATGAGCAGTTCTTC	CASSRTGGAAYNEQFF	TRBV9	TRBJ2-1	-	TRBD1
TGTGCCAGCAGTTTACACAGGGAATTCAGAAACACCATATATTTT	CASSLHREFRNTIYF	TRBV11-2	TRBJ1-3	-	-
TGTGCCAGCAGTTTTTTACAGGGGGCTAAGAATGAAGCTTTCTTT	CASSFLQGAKNEAFF	TRBV28	TRBJ1-1	-	TRBD1